The 13 T cell receptor beta chains listed next were all sequenced from one sample in a study of blood T cells in healthy people across ages. It was with a sample-barcoded 5' primer and a J-beta primer mix that a second PCR of roughly 7 to 12 cycles was run. TCRdb analysed the 5' RACE reads with MiXCR anew, one entry per CDR3 protein. This table has 550,000 to 650,000 distinct CDR3 sequences, approximately 30% appearing once. Sequencing was performed on blood. The receptor set was obtained from a woman over 75 in good health.

This clonotype came up many times. This chain links TRBV11-2 with TRBJ2-1; weak D call: TRBD1 (6 bases). Trimming shortened V by 3 bases and J by 7 bases, and 10 bases separated the two germline ends. This CDR3 comprises 13 residues. The germline V gene has CDR1 SGHAT and CDR2 FQNNGV. The DNA for the CDR3 is TGTGCCAGCAGCTTGAACAGGGCAAATGAGCAGTTCTTC. Its protein is CASSLNRANEQFF.

This clonotype was seen many times. This chain uses TRBV5-6 with TRBJ2-7, with D perhaps being TRBD1 or TRBD2 (5 bases each). The V and J ends lost 3 bases and 2 bases respectively, with 21 bases between them. CDR1 and CDR2 from the germline V gene are SGHDT and YYEEEE. CDR3 size: 17 residues. The DNA of the CDR3 is TGTGCCAGCAGCTCCGCTCCCGGGACCCCGAGGCCCTACGAGCAGTACTTC. This encodes CASSSAPGTPRPYEQYF.

The V gene is TRBV20-1, the J gene TRBJ1-5; 9 bases are shared with TRBD1. Germline V gene lookup returns CDR1 DFQATT and CDR2 SNEGSKA (reference sequence). This CDR3 has 13 amino acids. Trimming at V came to 5 bases and at J to 7 bases, leaving 6 bases not matched to a gene. The CDR3 DNA sequence: TGCAGTGCTTTGGGACAGGGCCCCCAGCCCCAGCATTTT. Encoded protein: CSALGQGPQPQHF.

This clonotype was detected only a few times. This could be a read error, since a much larger clone is one nucleotide away. The chain links TRBV29-1 to TRBJ2-1; D possibly corresponds to TRBD2 (5 bases). The J call may be wrong; the DNA end is better matched by TRBJ2-7. CDR3 length: 18 amino acids. Germline loops: CDR1 SQVTM, CDR2 ANQGSEA. The CDR3: CSVEMPSRRGGSYNEQYF. CDR3 coding DNA: TGCAGCGTTGAAATGCCTAGCCGACGGGGTGGCTCCTACAATGAGCAGTACTTC.

The gene calls are TRBV29-1 and TRBJ1-1; 8 bases map to TRBD1. The junction had 1 base not matched to a gene; V was cut back by 0 bases and J by 4 bases. CDR1 SQVTM and CDR2 ANQGSEA come from the germline V gene. This CDR3 region has 13 residues. The CDR3 DNA reads TGCAGCGTTGAAGAAGGACAGGGCACTGAAGCTTTCTTT. Translation gives CSVEEGQGTEAFF.

This clonotype occurred many times. The V and J genes are TRBV7-2 and TRBJ2-3; 11 bases agree with TRBD2. The germline CDR1 and CDR2 sequences are SGHTA and FQGNSA. V lost 5 bases to trimming and J lost 2 bases; unmatched junction nucleotides: 15. CDR3 length: 19 residues. The CDR3 loop reads CASSPRGLAGGGLTDTQYF. Here the CDR3 DNA reads TGTGCCAGCAGCCCCCGGGGGCTAGCGGGGGGCGGACTCACAGATACGCAGTATTTT.

This clonotype was seen at least ten times. This chain connects TRBV7-9 to TRBJ2-7; D is perhaps TRBD1 (6 bases). CDR3 length: 13 amino acids. V lost 0 bases and J 7 bases, leaving 10 bases between the germline ends. In germline, CDR1 is SEHNR, CDR2 FQNEAQ (reference sequence). DNA of the CDR3: TGTGCCAGCAGCTTAGCGGGGGCGCGGGAGCAGTACTTC. Protein product: CASSLAGAREQYF.

The chain uses TRBV6-6 and TRBJ1-2; D perhaps matches TRBD1 (6 bases). From germline, CDR1 is MNHNY and CDR2 SVGAGI (reference sequence). V was clipped by 4 bases and J by 6 bases, with 9 bases between them. This CDR3 is 12 amino acids long. CDR3 loop: CASSSPGDGYTF. CDR3 bases: TGTGCCAGCAGTTCCCCAGGGGATGGCTACACCTTC.

This clonotype was detected many times. The chain uses TRBV27 and TRBJ2-5; 12 bases agree with TRBD2. Germline V gene lookup returns CDR1 MNHEY and CDR2 SMNVEV (reference sequence). V shed 4 bases, J shed 5 bases, and the junction held 11 bases outside the gene matches. This CDR3 is built from 17 residues. In DNA form, the CDR3 reads TGTGCCAGCAGTTCCGGCTTCAGACTAGCGGGGGACGAGACCCAGTACTTC. It codes for CASSSGFRLAGDETQYF.

This clonotype was detected many times. The chain recombines TRBV7-8 with TRBJ2-7; TRBD2 is a possible D gene (5 bases). This CDR3 comprises 16 residues. V was clipped by 3 bases and J by 3 bases, with 18 bases between them. Germline V CDR1 and CDR2: SGHVS, FQNEAQ. For the CDR3, the DNA is TGTGCCAGCAGCTTGGTCCCGGGGTATAGCGTCTACGAGCAGTACTTC. Its translation is CASSLVPGYSVYEQYF.

This clonotype was counted between two and nine times. This chain joins TRBV28 and TRBJ1-2; no clear D. This CDR3 has 13 residues. Germline lookup yields CDR1 MDHEN and CDR2 SYDVKM. The germline V and J ends were trimmed by 8 bases and 0 bases, with 10 bases remaining between them. CDR3 residues: CASLTVTNYGYTF. In nucleotides, the CDR3 is TGTGCCAGCCTGACGGTGACTAACTATGGCTACACCTTC.

This clonotype was recorded at least ten times. The CDR3 region has the DNA TGTGCCAGCAGCCAAGATGTCAGGGGTTACGAGCAGTACTTC. Translating gives CASSQDVRGYEQYF. The chain has TRBV4-2 and TRBJ2-7, with TRBD1 as a possible D gene (6 bases). The CDR3 is 14 residues long. Per the germline V gene, CDR1 is LGHNA and CDR2 is YNFKEQ. The V and J ends lost 0 bases and 4 bases respectively, with 10 bases between them.

This clonotype turned up a few times. The CDR3 nucleotides read TGTGCCACCAGGGAGCTCAGGACTAGCGGGGGGCCCAACTACAATGAGCAGTTCTTC. It specifies CATRELRTSGGPNYNEQFF. This chain links TRBV24-1 with TRBJ2-1, with 14 bases matching TRBD2. The germline V gene has CDR1 KGHDR and CDR2 SFDVKD. The CDR3 length is 19 residues. Trimming cost V 7 bases and J 3 bases; bases outside gene matches: 13.